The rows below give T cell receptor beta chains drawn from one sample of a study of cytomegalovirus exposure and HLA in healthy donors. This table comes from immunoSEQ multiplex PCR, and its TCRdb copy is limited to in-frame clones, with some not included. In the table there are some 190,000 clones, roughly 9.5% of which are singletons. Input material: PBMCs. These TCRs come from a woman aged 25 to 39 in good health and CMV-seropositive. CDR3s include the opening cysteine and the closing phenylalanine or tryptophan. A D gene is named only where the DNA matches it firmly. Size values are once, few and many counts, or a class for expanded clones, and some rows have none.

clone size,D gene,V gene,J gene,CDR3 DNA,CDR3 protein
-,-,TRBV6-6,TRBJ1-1,TGTGCCAGCAGTTACTCTACTGATAAAGCTTTCTTT,CASSYSTDKAFF
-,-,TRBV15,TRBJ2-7,TGTGCCACCGGGGGCAGTGTCTACGAGCAGTACTTC,CATGGSVYEQYF
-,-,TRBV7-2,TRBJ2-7,TGTGCCAGCAGCTTAGATTTAGGGTGGACTTACGAGCAGTACTTC,CASSLDLGWTYEQYF
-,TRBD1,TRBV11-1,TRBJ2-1,TGTGCCAGCAGCCCAGGGGGCAGATCCTACAATGAGCAGTTCTTC,CASSPGGRSYNEQFF
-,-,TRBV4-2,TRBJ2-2,TGTGCCAGCAGCCCCGCGGGGAACACCGGGGAGCTGTTTTTT,CASSPAGNTGELFF
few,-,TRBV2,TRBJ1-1,TGTGCCAGCAGTGGGGGCGGGGGGTGGACTGAAGCTTTCTTT,CASSGGGGWTEAFF
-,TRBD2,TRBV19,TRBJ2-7,TGTGCCAGTAGCCGCACCGGGGGGACAGAGAACGCCCCGGGACTAGCGGTATACGAGCAGTACTTC,CASSRTGGTENAPGLAVYEQYF
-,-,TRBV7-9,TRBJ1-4,TGTGCCAGCAGCTTGGGAGGGAATGAAAAACTGTTTTTT,CASSLGGNEKLFF
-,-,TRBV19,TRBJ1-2,TGTGCCAGTAGTACCCTCTATGGCTACACCTTC,CASSTLYGYTF
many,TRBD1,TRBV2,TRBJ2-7,TGTGCCAGCAGCTCCGGGACAGACTACGAGCAGTACTTC,CASSSGTDYEQYF
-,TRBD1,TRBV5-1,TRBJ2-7,TGCGCCAGCAGCACTGACAGGGTAAATCACGGATACGAGCAGTACTTC,CASSTDRVNHGYEQYF
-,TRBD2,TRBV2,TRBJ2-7,TGTGCCAGCAAGGCTAGCGGGAGTCCCCACGAGCAGTACTTC,CASKASGSPHEQYF
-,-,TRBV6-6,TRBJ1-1,TGTGCCAGCAGTTACTCTGGACTTGTGGCTTTCTTT,CASSYSGLVAFF
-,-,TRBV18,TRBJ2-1,TGTGCCAGCTCCCACCAAGGGACTGTAGACTATGAGCAGTTCTTC,CASSHQGTVDYEQFF
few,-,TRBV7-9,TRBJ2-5,TGTGCCAGCAGCTTAGAGACAGTCGGGGAGACCCAGTACTTC,CASSLETVGETQYF
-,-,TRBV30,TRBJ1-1,TGTGCCTGGAGTAGGGTTATAACAGGGTGGGCTGAAGCTTTCTTT,CAWSRVITGWAEAFF
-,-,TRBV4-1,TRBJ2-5,TGCGCCAGCAGTCGCGATCCGGGGCAGGGGAGTGAGACCCAGTACTTC,CASSRDPGQGSETQYF
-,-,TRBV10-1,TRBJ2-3,TGCGCCAGCAGTAGCGGTAGCACAGATACGCAGTATTTT,CASSSGSTDTQYF
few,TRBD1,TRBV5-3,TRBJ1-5,TGTGCCAGAAGCCAGCCGGGACAGGGGTTTTGCAATCAGCCCCAGCATTTT,CARSQPGQGFCNQPQHF
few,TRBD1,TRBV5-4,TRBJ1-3,TGTGCCAGCAGTCTCACAGGGGATAAACCTTACACCATATATTTT,CASSLTGDKPYTIYF
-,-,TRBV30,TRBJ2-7,TGTGCCTGGAGTCCTTCCTACGAGCAGTACTTC,CAWSPSYEQYF
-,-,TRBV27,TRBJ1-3,TGTGCCAGCAGTCCTAACGGGGTTGGAAACACCATATATTTT,CASSPNGVGNTIYF
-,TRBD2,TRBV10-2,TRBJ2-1,TGCGCCCGCAGCGAGGGACTAGCGGGACTCAATGAGCAGTTCTTC,CARSEGLAGLNEQFF
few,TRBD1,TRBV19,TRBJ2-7,TGTGCCAGTACCTCGACAGGGAGCGAGCAGTACTTC,CASTSTGSEQYF
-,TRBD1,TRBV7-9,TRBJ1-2,TGTGCCAGCAGCTTAGCCCAGGGGGTTAACTATGGCTACACCTTC,CASSLAQGVNYGYTF
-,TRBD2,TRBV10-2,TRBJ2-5,TGCGCCAGCAGTGAGTCTCGGGAGGGCCGGAGGTGGGAGACCCAGTACTTC,CASSESREGRRWETQYF
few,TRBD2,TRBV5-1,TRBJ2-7,TGCGCCAGCAGCTTGGGCGGACTAGCGGGAGGGGGCGGCGACGAGCAGTACTTC,CASSLGGLAGGGGDEQYF
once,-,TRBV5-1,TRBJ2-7,TGCGCCAGCAGCCCGGAAGCGCGGAGATCCTACGAGCAGTACTTC,CASSPEARRSYEQYF
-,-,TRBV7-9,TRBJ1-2,TGTGCCAGCAGCTCCCCTAAGGGGCTGACTAACTATGGCTACACCTTC,CASSSPKGLTNYGYTF
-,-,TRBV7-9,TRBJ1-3,TGTGCCAGCACCCTATCCACCAGGGTAACTGGAAACACCATATATTTT,CASTLSTRVTGNTIYF
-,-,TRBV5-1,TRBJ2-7,TGCGCCAGCAGCTTGGTGGGGGGGACAGGCGGGGCACAGCAGTACTTC,CASSLVGGTGGAQQYF
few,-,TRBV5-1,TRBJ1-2,TGCGCCAGCAGCTTGGCGTGGGGAGCCTATGGCTACACCTTC,CASSLAWGAYGYTF
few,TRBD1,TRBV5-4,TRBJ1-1,TGTGCCAGCAGCAGGAGCCGGGACAGGAACGCTGAAGCTTTCTTT,CASSRSRDRNAEAFF
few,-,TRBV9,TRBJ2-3,TGTGCCAGCAGCGGGGAATCAGCGGCCCCTGCTTGTCCGTATTTT,CASSGESAAPACPYF
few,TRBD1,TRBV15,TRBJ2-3,TGTGCCACCAGGGATTGGGGACAGTCCTCAGATACGCAGTATTTT,CATRDWGQSSDTQYF
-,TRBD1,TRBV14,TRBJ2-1,TGTGCCAGCAGCCAAGGGAGGCGACAGGGGCAGTTCTTC,CASSQGRRQGQFF
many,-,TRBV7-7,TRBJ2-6,TGTGCCAGCAGCCCCGGTCAGGGTTCTGGGGCCAACGTCCTGACTTTC,CASSPGQGSGANVLTF
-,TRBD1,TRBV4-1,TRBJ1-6,TGCGCCAGCAGCCAAGATGGGGGACAGGGGGCGACCTATTCACCCCTCCACTTT,CASSQDGGQGATYSPLHF
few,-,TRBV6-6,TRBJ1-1,TGTGCCAGCAGCCACCCGGGGGACGGGAACACTGAAGCTTTCTTT,CASSHPGDGNTEAFF
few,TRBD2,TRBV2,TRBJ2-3,TGTGCCAGCAGTGTTGGACTAGCGAGAGGGGCAGATACGCAGTATTTT,CASSVGLARGADTQYF
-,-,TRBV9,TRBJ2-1,TGTGCCAGCAGCGTAGTCGGGGGAGTAACATACAATGAGCAGTTCTTC,CASSVVGGVTYNEQFF
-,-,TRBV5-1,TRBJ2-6,TGCGCCAGCAGTTTACAGTCTGGGGCCAACGTCCTGACTTTC,CASSLQSGANVLTF
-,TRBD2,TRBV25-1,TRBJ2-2,TGTGCCAGCGTGGGACTAAACACCGGGGAGCTGTTTTTT,CASVGLNTGELFF
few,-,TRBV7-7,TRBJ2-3,TGTGCCAGCAGCTTAGGTCAGGGAGATACGCAGTATTTT,CASSLGQGDTQYF
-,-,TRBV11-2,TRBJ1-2,TGTGCCAGCAGCTTAGCCCAGGGGATGGCTGGCTACACCTTC,CASSLAQGMAGYTF
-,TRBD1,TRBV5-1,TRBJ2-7,TGCGCCAGCAGCTTGTGGTGGACAGGGGGCAACGAGCAGTACTTC,CASSLWWTGGNEQYF
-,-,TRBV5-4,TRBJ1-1,TGTGCCAGCAGCTTGGGTCGTGAAGCTTTCTTT,CASSLGREAFF
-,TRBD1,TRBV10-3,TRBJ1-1,TGTGCCATCAGGGGACAGGTAACGAACACTGAAGCTTTCTTT,CAIRGQVTNTEAFF
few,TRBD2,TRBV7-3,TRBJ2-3,TGTGCCAGCAGCTTAGGTAGCGGGGGAGATACGCAGTATTTT,CASSLGSGGDTQYF
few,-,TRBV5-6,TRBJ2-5,TGTGCCAGCAGCTTGGTGGGACATTCAGCGCAAGAGACCCAGTACTTC,CASSLVGHSAQETQYF
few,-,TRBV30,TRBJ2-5,TGTGCCTGGAGTGTAGGGGTAGTATCGCAAGAGACCCAGTACTTC,CAWSVGVVSQETQYF